The 5 T cell receptor beta chains given below trace back to one sample, sequenced in a study of shared clonotypes between healthy human individuals. Sequencing was performed with immunoSEQ multiplex PCR; in TCRdb, only in-frame clones are kept and a portion is missing. The data show about 2.1 million clones, around 93% seen once. In the naive CD8 group, cells lacked CD45RO and were positively selected for CCR7, so terminally differentiated effector memory CD45RA+ cells were left out. Sequencing was done on a sample of naive CD8+ T cells from PBMCs. The source is a man in his late teens or twenties in good health. Some clones in this sample may be carry-over from other donors' samples.

Details on this clone: This CDR3 is also generated by other DNA sequences in the sample. V is TRBV5-6 and J is TRBJ2-7, with a possible D match to TRBD2 (7 bases). V lost 4 bases and J 4 bases, leaving 15 bases between the germline ends. The CDR3 spans 14 residues. Germline V gene data show CDR1 as SGHDT and CDR2 as YYEEEE. CDR3 sequence: CASSLGRGRYEQYF. The CDR3 bases are TGTGCCAGCAGCCTGGGGCGGGGGCGATACGAGCAGTACTTC.

The chain recombines TRBV27 with TRBJ2-7; D may be TRBD1 (7 bases). Germline V gene data show CDR1 as MNHEY and CDR2 as SMNVEV (reference sequence). The CDR3 spans 14 residues. With 7 bases removed from V and 7 bases from J, the gap between germline ends came to 20 bases. This CDR3 reads CASTSTGTAKEQYF. DNA for the CDR3: TGTGCCAGCACTTCGACAGGGACTGCGAAGGAGCAGTACTTC.

This clone was counted once. The V call is TRBV11-3, the J call TRBJ2-1, with D tentatively TRBD1 (6 bases). The V gene's germline CDR1 is SGHNT and CDR2 YENEEA. This CDR3 contains 16 residues. V was clipped by 5 bases and J by 1 base, with 15 bases between them. The CDR3 reads CASSARDTESYNEQFF. The DNA of the CDR3 is TGTGCCAGCAGCGCTCGGGACACCGAATCCTACAATGAGCAGTTCTTC.

This rearrangement joins TRBV19 to TRBJ2-1; TRBD2 aligns across 12 bases. Germline CDR1 is LNHDA and CDR2 is SQIVND (reference sequence). The CDR3 extends over 14 amino acids. The V gene end was trimmed by 9 bases and the J gene end by 7 bases; junction bases not matched to a gene: 7. The DNA for the CDR3 is TGTGCCAGCGAACTAGCGGGAGGTGAGAATGAGCAGTTCTTC. Its translation is CASELAGGENEQFF.

The CDR3 DNA reads TGCGCCAGCAGTGACTCCCGAGGGAATGAGCAGTTCTTC. Its translation is CASSDSRGNEQFF. The chain links TRBV10-2 to TRBJ2-1, with D tentatively TRBD2 (5 bases). CDR1 is WSHSY, CDR2 SAAADI, per germline. V was clipped by 3 bases and J by 7 bases, with 10 bases between them. The CDR3 extends over 13 amino acids.